The entry below gives a single T cell receptor beta chain sequence along with its context. This specimen belongs to a study of blood T cell repertoires in COVID-19. In the study's own analysis: How many nucleated cells were present was estimated from reference gene primer amplification. Sequenced by immunoSEQ multiplex PCR; TCRdb stores in-frame clones only, minus some. That table gives V, J and clone size, and the DNA gave D and trimming. The data show fewer than 300,000 clones, around 82% seen once. The V gene's germline CDR1 is SGHRS and CDR2 YFSETQ. Between the trimmed V and J ends, which lost 3 bases and 13 bases, there was a span of 10 bases. The CDR3 totals 10 residues.

The sequence was collected from a person aged 65-85 years with COVID-19, enrolled during active disease. Sequenced input: peripheral blood. The J gene is TRBJ2-5, the V gene TRBV5-1, with D unresolved. As DNA, the CDR3 is TGCGCCAGCAGCTGCGGTGCTGGGTACTTC. Amino acid sequence: CASSCGAGYF.